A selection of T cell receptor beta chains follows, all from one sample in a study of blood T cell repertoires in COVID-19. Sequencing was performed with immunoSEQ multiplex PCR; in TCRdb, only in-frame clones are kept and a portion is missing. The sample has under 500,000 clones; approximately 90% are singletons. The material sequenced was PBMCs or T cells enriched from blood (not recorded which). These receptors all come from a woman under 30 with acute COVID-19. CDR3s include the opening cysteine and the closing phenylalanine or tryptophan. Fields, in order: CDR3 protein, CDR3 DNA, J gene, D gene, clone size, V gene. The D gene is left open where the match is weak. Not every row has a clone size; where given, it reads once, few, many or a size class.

CASSDGTGLTTNYGYTF TGTGCCAGCAGTGATGGGACAGGTTTGACGACTAACTATGGCTACACCTTC TRBJ1-2 TRBD1 few TRBV2
CASTSPNTGELFF TGTGCCAGCACTTCCCCGAACACCGGGGAGCTGTTTTTT TRBJ2-2 . . TRBV6-5
CASSYDRRPGRPPLHF TGTGCCAGCAGTTACGATCGGCGACCAGGCAGGCCACCCCTCCACTTT TRBJ1-6 . . TRBV6-2/TRBV6-3
CASSLATGKGGANVLTF TGTGCCAGCAGCTTAGCGACAGGGAAAGGTGGGGCCAACGTCCTGACTTTC TRBJ2-6 TRBD1 . TRBV7-2
CASSESTVAKNIQYF TGTGCCAGCAGTGAATCAACAGTAGCCAAAAACATTCAGTACTTC TRBJ2-4 . . TRBV6-1
CASSYSLGLEEYEQYF TGTGCCAGCAGTTACTCTTTAGGTTTGGAGGAGTACGAGCAGTACTTC TRBJ2-7 . . TRBV6-2/TRBV6-3
CASSLANEQYF TGTGCCAGCAGCCTAGCTAACGAGCAGTACTTC TRBJ2-7 . . TRBV27
CAVGQGRNTEAFF TGTGCCGTAGGACAGGGGAGGAACACTGAAGCTTTCTTT TRBJ1-1 TRBD1 . TRBV10-3
CASSLTGSTDTQYF TGTGCCAGCTCACTAACAGGCAGCACAGATACGCAGTATTTT TRBJ2-3 . . TRBV18
CASNPDGNRGNQPQHF TGTGCCAGCAACCCGGACGGGAATAGGGGCAATCAGCCCCAGCATTTT TRBJ1-5 . . TRBV28
CASNHREATEAFF TGTGCCAGCAATCACAGGGAAGCCACTGAAGCTTTCTTT TRBJ1-1 . . TRBV12-3/TRBV12-4
CAWSWQGKTGNTIYF TGTGCCTGGAGTTGGCAGGGAAAAACTGGAAACACCATATATTTT TRBJ1-3 . . TRBV30
CATSRDRSEQYF TGTGCCACCAGCAGAGATCGGTCGGAGCAGTACTTC TRBJ2-7 . once TRBV15
CASSSPRGAYQETQYF TGTGCCAGCAGCTCCCCCAGGGGCGCGTACCAAGAGACCCAGTACTTC TRBJ2-5 . once TRBV7-2
CASSQDRVNEKLFF TGTGCCAGCAGCCAGGACAGAGTAAATGAAAAACTGTTTTTT TRBJ1-4 . . TRBV5-6
CASSLTGTEAFF TGTGCCAGCAGCTTAACAGGGACTGAAGCTTTCTTT TRBJ1-1 . . TRBV7-6
CASRTRGADSPLHF TGTGCCAGCAGAACTCGGGGGGCTGATTCACCCCTCCACTTT TRBJ1-6 . . TRBV7-7
CASTADRGSYNEQFF TGTGCCAGCACCGCCGACAGGGGCTCCTACAATGAGCAGTTCTTC TRBJ2-1 TRBD1 . TRBV11-2
CASSLSGNQPQHF TGTGCCAGCAGCTTGTCAGGCAATCAGCCCCAGCATTTT TRBJ1-5 . few TRBV11-3